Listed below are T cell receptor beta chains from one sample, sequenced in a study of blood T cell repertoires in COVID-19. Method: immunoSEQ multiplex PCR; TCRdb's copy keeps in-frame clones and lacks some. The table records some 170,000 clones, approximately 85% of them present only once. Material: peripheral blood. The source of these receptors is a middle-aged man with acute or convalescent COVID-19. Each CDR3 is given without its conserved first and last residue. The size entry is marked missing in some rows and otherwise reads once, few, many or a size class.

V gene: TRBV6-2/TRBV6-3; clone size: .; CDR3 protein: ASSSPGQIRQPQH
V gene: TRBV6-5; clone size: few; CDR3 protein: ASSRDSTYEQY
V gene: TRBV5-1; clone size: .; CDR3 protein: ASRGEFYGYT
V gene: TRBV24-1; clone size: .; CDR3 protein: ATSPSGGRFYNEQF
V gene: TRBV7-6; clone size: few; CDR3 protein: ASSLDAGASSGNTIY
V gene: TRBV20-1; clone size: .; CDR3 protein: TYRVNTEAF
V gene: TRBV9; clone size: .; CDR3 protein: ASSPPTGSSYGYT
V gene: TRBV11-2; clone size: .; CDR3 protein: ASSLGPTSGGAPEQF
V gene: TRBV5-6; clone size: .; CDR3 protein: ASSLQGQGYNQPQH
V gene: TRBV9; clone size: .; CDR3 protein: ASSVGQGIGTGELF
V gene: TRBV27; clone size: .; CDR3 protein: ASSFGASDEQY
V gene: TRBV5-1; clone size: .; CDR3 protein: ASSFDGDRDQPQH
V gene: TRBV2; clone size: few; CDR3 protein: ASSVYGTGGLGYT
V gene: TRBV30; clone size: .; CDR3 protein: AWSVRGNTIY
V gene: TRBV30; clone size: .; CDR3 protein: AWSGGAGDEKLF
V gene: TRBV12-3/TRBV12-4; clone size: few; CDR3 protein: ASSHRDLGYT
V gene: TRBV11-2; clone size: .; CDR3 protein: ASSLRGQTNTEAF
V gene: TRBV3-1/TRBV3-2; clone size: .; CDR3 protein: ASSHLPGQAEGANVLT
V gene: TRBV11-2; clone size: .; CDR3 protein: ASSSLAGGLYNEQF
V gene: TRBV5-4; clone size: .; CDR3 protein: ASSPPLGGRTEAF
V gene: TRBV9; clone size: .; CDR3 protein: ASSVEGGVRSDTGELF
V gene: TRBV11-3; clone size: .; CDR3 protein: ASSLEGQSNTGELF
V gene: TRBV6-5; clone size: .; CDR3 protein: ASVNDQGQPQH
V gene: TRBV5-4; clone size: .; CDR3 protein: ASSLEGVANEKLF
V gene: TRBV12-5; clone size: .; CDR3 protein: ASGLFGNEQF
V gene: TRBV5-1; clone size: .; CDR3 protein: ASSGTSRSETQY